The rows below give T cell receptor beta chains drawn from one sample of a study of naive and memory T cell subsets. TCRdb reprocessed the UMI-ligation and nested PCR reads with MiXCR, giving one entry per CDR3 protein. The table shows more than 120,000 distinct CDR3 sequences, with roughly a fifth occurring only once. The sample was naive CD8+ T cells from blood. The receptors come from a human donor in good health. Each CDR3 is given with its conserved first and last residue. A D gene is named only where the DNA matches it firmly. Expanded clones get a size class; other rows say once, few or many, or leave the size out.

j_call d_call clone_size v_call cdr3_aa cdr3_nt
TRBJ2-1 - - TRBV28 CASSTAPNEQFF TGTGCCAGCAGCACCGCCCCCAATGAGCAGTTCTTC
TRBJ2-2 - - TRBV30 CAWMDASNTGELFF TGTGCCTGGATGGACGCTTCGAACACCGGGGAGCTGTTTTTT
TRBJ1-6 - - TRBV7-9 CASSLAPGEEPLHF TGTGCCAGCAGCTTAGCCCCAGGGGAAGAGCCCCTCCACTTT
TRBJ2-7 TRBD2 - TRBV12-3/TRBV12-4 CASSRPIAGVPFEQYF TGTGCCAGCAGTCGACCGATAGCGGGAGTCCCTTTCGAGCAGTACTTC
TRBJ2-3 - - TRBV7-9 CASRGITDTQYF TGTGCCAGCAGAGGGATCACAGATACGCAGTATTTT
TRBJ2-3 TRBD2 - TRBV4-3 CASSQRRLAGGDTQYF TGCGCCAGCAGCCAAAGGCGACTAGCGGGAGGGGATACGCAGTATTTT
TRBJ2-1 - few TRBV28 CATRGAGVGNEQFF TGTGCCACCAGGGGGGCGGGAGTAGGCAATGAGCAGTTCTTC
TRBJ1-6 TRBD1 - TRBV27 CASRGQKYNSPLHF TGTGCCAGCAGGGGACAGAAATATAATTCACCCCTCCACTTT
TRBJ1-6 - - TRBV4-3 CASSQDMRENSPLHF TGCGCCAGCAGCCAAGATATGCGGGAAAATTCACCCCTCCACTTT
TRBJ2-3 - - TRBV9 CASSASLVGMDTQYF TGTGCCAGCAGCGCAAGCCTAGTCGGTATGGATACGCAGTATTTT
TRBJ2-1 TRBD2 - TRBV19 CASSISAGEEQFF TGTGCCAGTAGTATATCGGCGGGAGAAGAGCAGTTCTTC
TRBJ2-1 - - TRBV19 CASSSAISYNEQFF TGTGCCAGTAGTAGCGCGATTTCCTACAATGAGCAGTTCTTC
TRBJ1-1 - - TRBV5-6 CASSLEWGLTEAFF TGTGCCAGCAGCTTGGAGTGGGGTCTCACTGAAGCTTTCTTT
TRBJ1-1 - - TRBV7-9 CASSFDSGRGTEAFF TGTGCCAGCAGCTTCGATTCAGGCAGGGGTACTGAAGCTTTCTTT
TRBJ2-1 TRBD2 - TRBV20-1 CSARDGRAYNEQFF TGCAGTGCTAGGGACGGGAGGGCCTACAATGAGCAGTTCTTC
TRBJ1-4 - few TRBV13 CASSPYGTNEKLFF TGTGCCAGCAGCCCTTACGGAACTAATGAAAAACTGTTTTTT
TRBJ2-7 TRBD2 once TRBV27 CASSVGGLAEYEQYF TGTGCCAGCAGCGTAGGGGGACTAGCGGAGTACGAGCAGTACTTC
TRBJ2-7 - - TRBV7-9 CASSLASHEQYF TGTGCCAGCAGCTTGGCTAGCCACGAGCAGTACTTC
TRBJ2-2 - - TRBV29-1 CSVVPRIGELFF TGCAGCGTTGTCCCTCGAATCGGGGAGCTGTTTTTT
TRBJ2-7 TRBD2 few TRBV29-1 CSVEPLAGLAEQYF TGCAGCGTAGAACCCCTAGCGGGGCTAGCCGAGCAGTACTTC
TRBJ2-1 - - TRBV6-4 CASAVRRDAIYNEQFF TGTGCCAGCGCCGTTAGGAGGGACGCGATTTACAATGAGCAGTTCTTC
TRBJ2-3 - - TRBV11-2 CASSLGGRYTDTQYF TGTGCCAGCAGCTTAGGGGGGCGGTACACAGATACGCAGTATTTT
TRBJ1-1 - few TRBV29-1 CSVEKGGTEAFF TGCAGCGTTGAAAAAGGGGGGACTGAAGCTTTCTTT
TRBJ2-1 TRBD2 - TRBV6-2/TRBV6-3 CASISSEWEGFNEQFF TGTGCCAGTATATCTAGCGAGTGGGAGGGGTTCAATGAGCAGTTCTTC
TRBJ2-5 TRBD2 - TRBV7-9 CASNPPSGGPSYETQYF TGTGCCAGCAACCCCCCGTCGGGAGGGCCCTCGTATGAGACCCAGTACTTC
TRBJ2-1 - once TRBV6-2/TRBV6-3 CASAFLLRSQPGEQFF TGTGCCAGCGCATTCTTACTAAGGTCGCAACCGGGTGAGCAGTTCTTC
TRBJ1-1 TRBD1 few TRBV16 CASSRDRGATEAFF TGTGCCAGCAGCCGCGACAGGGGAGCCACTGAAGCTTTCTTT
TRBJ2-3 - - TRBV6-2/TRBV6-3 CASSYSRGSWTDTQYF TGTGCCAGCAGTTACTCTAGGGGGAGTTGGACAGATACGCAGTATTTT
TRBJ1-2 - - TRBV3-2 CASSQSGQNYGYTF TGTGCCAGCAGCCAGTCGGGACAGAACTATGGCTACACCTTC
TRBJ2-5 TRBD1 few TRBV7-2 CASSLRGQGGETQYF TGTGCCAGCAGCTTAAGGGGACAGGGAGGGGAGACCCAGTACTTC
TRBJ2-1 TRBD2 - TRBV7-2 CASSLEGGGYNEQFF TGTGCCAGCAGCTTAGAGGGCGGGGGGTACAATGAGCAGTTCTTC
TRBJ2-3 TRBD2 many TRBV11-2 CASSLNERDTDTQYF TGTGCCAGCAGCTTAAACGAGCGGGACACAGATACGCAGTATTTT
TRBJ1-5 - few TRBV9 CASSVGGGFNQPQHF TGTGCCAGCAGCGTAGGGGGAGGGTTCAATCAGCCCCAGCATTTT
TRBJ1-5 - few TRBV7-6 CASSPGANGLPQHF TGTGCCAGCAGCCCCGGGGCAAATGGTCTTCCCCAGCATTTT
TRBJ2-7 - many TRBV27 CASSPGTYEQYF TGTGCCAGCAGTCCCGGAACCTACGAGCAGTACTTC